This passage covers 25 T cell receptor beta chains from one sample sequenced in a study of regulatory T cells in long-lasting Graves disease. HTBI primers from iRepertoire and Arm-PCR of CDR3 regions yielded the TCR beta libraries. TCRdb fed the multiplex PCR reads into MiXCR, producing one record per CDR3 protein. The sample includes 400,000 to 500,000 distinct CDR3 sequences, less than 20% seen only once; the top ten take under 30%. Time point indicated: newly diagnosed GD, antithyroid drugs for less than 3 months. Scientists built the TCR library using RNA that was extracted from PBMCs. In addition, the sample was reused for a study of T cells in Graves' hyperthyroidism and ophthalmopathy.

This specimen was peripheral blood mononuclear cells (PBMCs), taken at new diagnosis, from a patient treated with antithyroid drugs. These receptors were obtained from a woman aged 18-30 years with Graves disease.

This clonotype was detected only a few times. The J gene is TRBJ2-1, the V gene TRBV7-8; 12 nucleotides match TRBD2. Germline CDR1 and CDR2: SGHVS and FQNEAQ. J was trimmed by 7 bases and V by 1 base; bases with no gene match: 2. This CDR3 region has 15 residues. The CDR3 nucleotides read TGTGCCAGCAGCTTAGAAACTAGCGGGAGGAATGAGCAGTTCTTC. Protein: CASSLETSGRNEQFF.

This clonotype was seen ten or more times. The chain couples TRBV2 to TRBJ2-7, with TRBD2 identical over 7 bases. This CDR3 has 13 amino acids. Unmatched junction bases numbered 11, after V lost 10 bases and J lost 5 bases. Per the germline V gene, CDR1 is SNHLY and CDR2 is FYNNEI. CDR3 nucleotides: TGTGCCACCTCCCGGGACGGGAGGAACGAGCAGTACTTC. Translation gives CATSRDGRNEQYF.

The chain carries TRBV7-2 and TRBJ2-7, with a tentative D call TRBD2 (5 bases). This CDR3 is 13 amino acids long. Germline-derived CDR1 and CDR2 are SGHTA and FQGNSA. The V end was cut by 2 bases, the J end by 7 bases, with 12 bases between. The DNA of the CDR3 is TGTGCCAGCAGCTTAACGGGGAACGGGGAGCAGTACTTC. Translated: CASSLTGNGEQYF.

J is TRBJ2-1 and V is TRBV20-1; D remains ambiguous. V lost 6 bases and J lost 3, with 12 bases in between. The germline V gene encodes CDR1 DFQATT and CDR2 SNEGSKA (reference sequence). The CDR3 extends over 13 amino acids. The CDR3, as DNA: TGCAGTGCAAACAAGCAGAGCTACAATGAGCAGTTCTTC. This encodes CSANKQSYNEQFF.

This clonotype showed up many times. V is TRBV7-2 and J is TRBJ2-5; D possibly corresponds to TRBD2 (7 bases). This CDR3 region has 16 residues. From germline, CDR1 is SGHTA and CDR2 FQGNSA. V was clipped by 4 bases and J by 9 bases, with 24 bases between them. DNA for the CDR3: TGTGCCAGCAGCTCGAGGGAGGGCGGGGGCCTTTTGGCCCAGTACTTC. Encoded protein: CASSSREGGGLLAQYF.

This clonotype was seen many times. The rearrangement joins TRBV12-3 or TRBV12-4 to TRBJ2-7, with D uncertain. V gave up 3 bases and J gave up 3 bases, with 9 bases separating them. The CDR3 length is 13 residues. CDR3 loop: CASSFQANYEQYF. The CDR3 nucleotides are TGTGCCAGCAGTTTTCAGGCCAACTACGAGCAGTACTTC.

This chain connects TRBV6-1 to TRBJ1-6; TRBD1 might be the D (5 bases). The CDR3 covers 13 residues. Germline V gene data show CDR1 as MNHNS and CDR2 as SASEGT. V lost 7 bases to trimming and J lost 6 bases, with 10 bases between them. CDR3 amino acids: CASKQEPNSPLHF. As DNA, the CDR3 is TGTGCCAGCAAACAGGAGCCTAATTCACCCCTCCACTTT.

V gene TRBV6-5 combines with J gene TRBJ1-3; D possibly corresponds to TRBD1 (6 bases). The V end lost 4 bases, the J end lost 3 bases, and 16 bases lay between the germline ends. This CDR3 has 16 amino acids. Germline V gene lookup returns CDR1 MNHEY and CDR2 SVGAGI. CDR3 sequence: CASSSQSGAGGNTIYF. The CDR3 DNA sequence: TGTGCCAGCAGTTCCCAATCAGGGGCAGGTGGAAACACCATATATTTT.

This clonotype was picked up a small number of times. The chain has TRBV30 and TRBJ1-4; 10 bases agree with TRBD1. This CDR3 contains 13 residues. Germline CDR1 reads GTSNPN; CDR2 reads SVGIG (reference sequence). The trim removed 3 bases at V and 5 bases at J, leaving 0 bases unmatched. CDR3 bases: TGTGCCTGGAGGGGACAGGGGAATGAAAAACTGTTTTTT. Amino acid sequence: CAWRGQGNEKLFF.

Ten or more counts support this clonotype. As DNA, the CDR3 is TGTGCCAGCACCCGATTGACTCCCCTTAGCACAGATACGCAGTATTTT. Its protein is CASTRLTPLSTDTQYF. The chain carries TRBV2 and TRBJ2-3, with unresolved D. With 7 bases removed from V and 0 bases from J, the gap between germline ends came to 17 bases. Germline V gives CDR1 SNHLY, CDR2 FYNNEI. The CDR3 is 16 residues long. Using reference TRBV2 and TRBJ2-3 for the parts outside the CDR3, the full variable domain is EPEVTQTPSHQVTQMGQEVILRCVPISNHLYFYWYRQILGQKVEFLVSFYNNEISEKSEIFDDQFSVERPDGSNFTLKIRSTKLEDSAMYFCASTRLTPLSTDTQYFGPGTRLTVL.

This clonotype was observed at least ten times. The rearrangement joins TRBV20-1 to TRBJ1-1; D is uncertain. The length of the CDR3 is 13 residues. Germline values: CDR1 DFQATT, CDR2 SNEGSKA (reference sequence). V dropped 6 bases and J dropped 1 base, with 12 bases sitting between them. The CDR3 loop reads CSASRGRNTEAFF. The CDR3 DNA is TGCAGTGCGAGCAGAGGCAGGAACACTGAAGCTTTCTTT.

V gene TRBV28 combines with J gene TRBJ2-3; D possibly corresponds to TRBD2 (5 bases). Near its end, the DNA agrees better with TRBJ2-1, so the J call may be wrong. This CDR3 contains 14 residues. CDR1 is MDHEN, CDR2 SYDVKM, per germline. As DNA, the CDR3 is TGTGCCAGCAGCCCCAGCGTCGGAGGAAATGAGCAGTTCTTC. This translates into CASSPSVGGNEQFF.

This clonotype came up many times. The rearrangement uses TRBV20-1 and TRBJ2-3, with 12 bases lining up with TRBD2. V lost 4 bases and J lost 0; bases outside the gene matches: 5. CDR1 is DFQATT, CDR2 SNEGSKA, per germline (reference sequence). The CDR3 runs to 16 residues. The chain's CDR3 is CSATSGRASSTDTQYF. CDR3 in DNA: TGCAGTGCTACTAGCGGGAGGGCCTCTAGCACAGATACGCAGTATTTT.

This clonotype was recorded at least ten times. V gene TRBV29-1 combines with J gene TRBJ2-3; TRBD1 matches 7 bases. The CDR3 length is 14 residues. With V trimmed by 2 bases and J by 1 base, 3 bases remained unmatched. CDR1 and CDR2 from the germline V gene are SQVTM and ANQGSEA. The CDR3 DNA sequence: TGCAGCGTTGAATCAGGGGGTGGCACAGATACGCAGTATTTT. Residues: CSVESGGGTDTQYF.

This clonotype was counted ten times or more. V and J are TRBV20-1 and TRBJ2-7, with no clear D. Germline lookup yields CDR1 DFQATT and CDR2 SNEGSKA (reference sequence). V lost 0 bases to trimming and J lost 7 bases, with 22 bases between them. The CDR3 extends over 16 amino acids. CDR3 nucleotides: TGCAGTGCTAGAGATCGGAGAGGACCACCTTCCCGTGAGCAGTACTTC. It is translated as CSARDRRGPPSREQYF.

V usage is TRBV5-1 and J usage is TRBJ2-3, with a weak D call TRBD2 (5 bases). The germline V and J ends were trimmed by 0 bases and 0 bases, with 5 bases remaining between them. In germline, CDR1 is SGHRS, CDR2 YFSETQ. The CDR3 has 14 residues. For the CDR3, the DNA is TGCGCCAGCAGCTTGGGGGAGAGCACAGATACGCAGTATTTT. This codes for CASSLGESTDTQYF.

Many counts were recorded for this clonotype. The V call is TRBV5-8, the J call TRBJ2-3; the match to TRBD1 covers 10 bases. V was clipped by 3 bases and J by 1 base; unmatched bases: 5. The CDR3 is 16 amino acids. CDR1 SGHTS and CDR2 YDEGEE come from the germline V gene. CDR3 amino acids: CASSSRTGGGTDTQYF. The CDR3 bases are TGTGCCAGCAGCTCCCGGACAGGGGGAGGCACAGATACGCAGTATTTT.

This rearrangement joins TRBV11-2 to TRBJ1-2; D unclear. Trimming stripped 1 base from V and 0 bases from J, with 6 bases between. Germline V gene lookup returns CDR1 SGHAT and CDR2 FQNNGV. The CDR3 is 14 residues long. In DNA form, the CDR3 reads TGTGCCAGCAGCTTAGTGGGAGCTAACTATGGCTACACCTTC. Its protein product is CASSLVGANYGYTF.

J is TRBJ2-3 and V is TRBV15; 8 bases are shared with TRBD1. CDR1 is LNHNV, CDR2 YYDKDF, per germline (reference sequence). Trimming took 0 bases from V and 6 from J; bases not matched to a gene: 5. This CDR3 has 15 residues. This CDR3 reads CATSRDRGLSDTQYF. The DNA for the CDR3 is TGTGCCACCAGCAGAGACAGGGGGCTTTCTGATACGCAGTATTTT.

There are many counts of this clonotype. The rearrangement links TRBV28 to TRBJ2-7, with unresolved D. The CDR3 totals 11 residues. CDR1 is MDHEN and CDR2 is SYDVKM in the germline V gene. V lost 6 bases and J lost 4, with 7 bases in between. The CDR3 sequence is CASSARYEQYF. The CDR3 DNA reads TGTGCCAGCAGCGCCAGGTACGAGCAGTACTTC.

V gene TRBV10-2 combines with J gene TRBJ1-6; D perhaps matches TRBD1 (6 bases). There are 15 residues in the CDR3. In germline, CDR1 is WSHSY, CDR2 SAAADI. The germline V and J ends were trimmed by 6 bases and 2 bases, with 11 bases remaining between them. The CDR3 nucleotides read TGCGCCAGCAGCGCAGGGGCGGCCTATAATTCACCCCTCCACTTT. Protein sequence: CASSAGAAYNSPLHF.

This clonotype was seen many times. The genes are TRBV3-1 and TRBJ2-4; D gene uncertain. In germline, CDR1 is LGHDT, CDR2 YNNKEL (reference sequence). This CDR3 comprises 13 residues. V was shortened by 4 bases and J by 4 bases, with 8 bases between the two germline ends. The CDR3 nucleotides are TGTGCCAGCAGCCCGACAAAAAAAAACATTCAGTACTTC. Translation gives CASSPTKKNIQYF.

This clonotype was found many times. This rearrangement joins TRBV6-2 or TRBV6-3 to TRBJ2-1; 8 bases are shared with TRBD2. Germline V gene data show CDR1 as MNHEY and CDR2 as SVGEGT. V gave up 8 bases and J gave up 6 bases; unmatched junction bases: 3. The CDR3 runs 12 residues. CDR3 sequence: CASGRGVNEQFF. Here the CDR3 DNA reads TGTGCCAGCGGGCGGGGGGTCAATGAGCAGTTCTTC.

The chain joins TRBV11-2 to TRBJ2-1, with 8 bases identical to TRBD1. Germline trimming cut 4 bases from V and 6 bases from J; bases unmatched to any gene: 11. This CDR3 comprises 16 residues. Germline V gives CDR1 SGHAT, CDR2 FQNNGV. The CDR3 spells CASSSNRDRPINEQFF. CDR3 in DNA: TGTGCCAGCAGCTCGAACCGGGACAGGCCGATCAATGAGCAGTTCTTC. The full variable domain, its missing parts supplied by reference TRBV11-2 and TRBJ2-1, is EAGVAQSPRYKIIEKRQSVAFWCNPISGHATLYWYQQILGQGPKLLIQFQNNGVVDDSQLPKDRFSAERLKGVDSTLKIQPAKLEDSAVYLCASSSNRDRPINEQFFGPGTRLTVL.

The V gene is TRBV29-1, the J gene TRBJ1-2, with 7 bases lining up with TRBD1. The CDR3 consists of 13 residues. Trimming at V came to 6 bases and at J to 4 bases, leaving 8 bases not matched to a gene. CDR1 and CDR2 (germline): SQVTM, ANQGSEA. CDR3 protein: CSVAGGVGYGYTF. CDR3 in DNA: TGCAGCGTCGCAGGGGGGGTGGGCTATGGCTACACCTTC.